A single T cell receptor beta chain is shown here with its context. What it recognizes is unknown. Germline V gene lookup returns CDR1 MDHEN and CDR2 SYDVKM. This CDR3 comprises 12 residues. The ends were cut back, 5 bases at V and 9 bases at J, with 13 bases in the middle. This entry comes from a study of long-term antiretroviral therapy in people with HIV. Study findings and constraints: Clones expanded before ART dominated the repertoire at all time points. Whereas controls had wider CDR3 length ranges, HIV repertoires had narrower ones. Although diversity increased after ART, it remained lower than in transplant donor controls.

The assay, immunoSEQ v3.0, was run at survey level. Sequencing targeted about 40,000-50,000 T-cell genomes per sample. Assay: immunoSEQ multiplex PCR; the TCRdb copy retains only in-frame clones and omits some. The sample lists about 38,000 clones, around 86% occurring once. The source is a man aged 18 to 35 with HIV. The source material was unsorted PBMCs, sampled 1.5 years after starting antiretroviral therapy. This sequence joins TRBV28 and TRBJ1-2; D unclear. The CDR3 bases are TGTGCCAGCAGTCCGGTGGGGTTGAGCTACACCTTC. Its translation is CASSPVGLSYTF.